The 7 T cell receptor beta chains listed next were all sequenced from one sample in a study of graft-versus-host responses after intestinal transplantation. CFSE-labeled responder cells (approximately 200,000) were plated with approximately 200,000 irradiated, violet-dye-labeled stimulator cells. Clones were read by immunoSEQ multiplex PCR, and TCRdb kept only the in-frame ones, dropping some. The repertoire holds fewer than 15,000 clones, with 30% to 40% as singletons. This specimen consisted of alloreactive CD8+ T cells from a mixed lymphocyte reaction culture, obtained before intestinal transplant. Subset described: CFSE-low proliferating T cells sorted from roughly six-day pre-transplant mixed lymphocyte reaction (GvH or HvG direction). These receptors were collected from a human patient who received an intestinal transplant.

The chain employs TRBV7-7 and TRBJ2-2; D remains unclear. Trimming took off 0 bases at V and 7 bases at J, with 9 bases between the two ends. There are 14 residues in the CDR3. The germline gives CDR1 SSHAT, CDR2 FNYEAQ (reference sequence). The CDR3 DNA reads as TGTGCCAGCAGCTTAGCGCCGGGTGGCGGGGAGCTGTTTTTT. Its protein is CASSLAPGGGELFF. The variable domain in full, completed from reference TRBV7-7 and TRBJ2-2, reads GAGVSQSPRYKVTKRGQDVTLRCDPISSHATLYWYQQALGQGPEFLTYFNYEAQPDKSGLPSDRFSAERPEGSISTLTIQRTEQRDSAMYRCASSLAPGGGELFFGEGSRLTVL.

The rearrangement uses TRBV7-9 and TRBJ1-1; D might be TRBD1 (6 bases). CDR1 SEHNR and CDR2 FQNEAQ come from the germline V gene (reference sequence). V was trimmed by 6 bases and J by 1 base, leaving 12 bases between them. This CDR3 is built from 14 residues. The CDR3 protein is CASRSGTTNTEAFF. CDR3 bases: TGTGCCAGCAGGTCCGGGACAACGAACACTGAAGCTTTCTTT.

The genes are TRBV7-9 and TRBJ2-1, with a possible D match to TRBD2 (5 bases). CDR3 length: 12 residues. Germline lookup yields CDR1 SEHNR and CDR2 FQNEAQ (reference sequence). Deletions cut 2 bases from V and 16 bases from J, with 15 bases between. The CDR3 region is CASSLRDDPSFF. DNA for the CDR3: TGTGCCAGCAGCTTACGGGATGACCCCTCATTCTTC. Based on the CDR3 plus reference TRBV7-9 and TRBJ2-1, the full variable domain is DTGVSQNPRHKITKRGQNVTFRCDPISEHNRLYWYRQTLGQGPEFLTYFQNEAQLEKSRLLSDRFSAERPKGSFSTLEIQRTEQGDSAMYLCASSLRDDPSFFGPGTRLTVL.

This clone was recorded a few times. The chain carries TRBV14 and TRBJ1-5; D call uncertain. Looked up from germline, CDR1 is SGHDN and CDR2 is FVKESK. V was shortened by 1 base and J by 0 bases, with 13 bases between the two germline ends. The CDR3 loop spans 17 amino acids. The CDR3, as DNA: TGTGCCAGCAGCCAAGTAGCACGAAACCATAGCAATCAGCCCCAGCATTTT. It encodes CASSQVARNHSNQPQHF.

The chain employs TRBV7-6 and TRBJ1-1, with 10 bases lining up with TRBD1. This CDR3 has 17 residues. Germline CDR1 and CDR2: SGHVS and FNYEAQ. Germline trimming cut 0 bases from V and 4 bases from J; bases unmatched to any gene: 8. This CDR3 is CASSLARTGGEGTEAFF. CDR3 nucleotide sequence: TGTGCCAGCAGCTTAGCCAGGACAGGGGGGGAGGGCACTGAAGCTTTCTTT. The complete variable domain, with remaining parts taken from reference TRBV7-6 and TRBJ1-1, reads GAGVSQSPRYKVTKRGQDVALRCDPISGHVSLYWYRQALGQGPEFLTYFNYEAQQDKSGLPNDRFSAERPEGSISTLTIQRTEQRDSAMYRCASSLARTGGEGTEAFFGQGTRLTVV.

The chain has TRBV4-1 and TRBJ1-6, with D perhaps matching TRBD1 (5 bases). The CDR3 is made up of 15 amino acids. Trimming took off 0 bases at V and 7 bases at J, with 10 bases between the two ends. Germline V gene data show CDR1 as MGHRA and CDR2 as YSYEKL. The CDR3 region has the DNA TGCGCCAGCAGCCAAGACCAGGGCAGGAATTCACCCCTCCACTTT. Its protein is CASSQDQGRNSPLHF.

The J gene is TRBJ2-7, the V gene TRBV5-1; tentatively, D is TRBD1 or TRBD2 (6 bases each). CDR3 length: 14 residues. Germline V CDR1 and CDR2: SGHRS, YFSETQ. The V end was cut by 7 bases, the J end by 3 bases, with 17 bases between. The CDR3: CASASEEGGYEQYF. CDR3 in DNA: TGCGCCAGCGCCTCCGAGGAGGGGGGCTACGAGCAGTACTTC.